The next 19 T cell receptor beta chains were all read from a single sample in a study of neurological immune-mediated disorders. Using its own MiXCR run on the 5' RACE reads, TCRdb lists one record per CDR3 protein. The sample carries fewer than 85,000 distinct CDR3 sequences, about 5.2% recorded once. The sample was PBMCs. The receptors stem from a woman between 25 and 40 years old with multiple sclerosis.

This clonotype showed up many times. The genes are TRBV20-1 and TRBJ2-7; 13 nucleotides match TRBD2. The CDR3 length is 15 residues. Per the germline V gene, CDR1 is DFQATT and CDR2 is SNEGSKA (reference sequence). Losses at the gene ends were 3 bases for V and 6 bases for J; bases not matched to a gene: 8. The CDR3 sequence is CSASGRLAGGGEQYF. Here the CDR3 DNA reads TGCAGTGCTAGCGGAAGACTAGCGGGAGGTGGCGAGCAGTACTTC.

The table lists this clonotype with a few counts. The chain couples TRBV5-1 to TRBJ2-2, with D tentatively TRBD2 (6 bases). The CDR3 has 14 amino acids. From germline, CDR1 is SGHRS and CDR2 YFSETQ. V lost 7 bases and J lost 3, with 13 bases in between. CDR3 residues: CASAQGLYTGELFF. The CDR3 nucleotides are TGCGCCAGCGCCCAGGGACTTTACACCGGGGAGCTGTTTTTT.

This clonotype was counted many times. In nucleotides, the CDR3 is TGCAGTGCCTCCAGTACAGGGAGCCAAGAGACCCAGTACTTC. Translating gives CSASSTGSQETQYF. The chain joins TRBV20-1 to TRBJ2-5; D may be TRBD1 (6 bases). The ends were cut back, 6 bases at V and 1 base at J, with 15 bases in the middle. The CDR3 covers 14 residues. Germline V gene lookup returns CDR1 DFQATT and CDR2 SNEGSKA (reference sequence).

The chain uses TRBV14 and TRBJ2-5; weak D call: TRBD1 (6 bases). CDR3 size: 14 residues. The germline V gene has CDR1 SGHDN and CDR2 FVKESK. V was trimmed by 5 bases and J by 2 bases, leaving 12 bases between them. CDR3 nucleotide sequence: TGTGCCAGCAGCTTACGGACAGTGCAAGAGACCCAGTACTTC. Encoded protein: CASSLRTVQETQYF. Variable domain in full (rest from reference TRBV14 and TRBJ2-5): EAGVTQFPSHSVIEKGQTVTLRCDPISGHDNLYWYRRVMGKEIKFLLHFVKESKQDESGMPNNRFLAERTGGTYSTLKVQPAELEDSGVYFCASSLRTVQETQYFGPGTRLLVL.

This clonotype has at least ten counts. The J gene is TRBJ2-3, the V gene TRBV5-1, with D perhaps matching TRBD2 (5 bases). Deletions cut 7 bases from V and 1 base from J, with 10 bases between. The CDR3 runs to 13 residues. Germline V gene data show CDR1 as SGHRS and CDR2 as YFSETQ. The CDR3 nucleotides are TGCGCCAGCCGGCAGGAGGGCACAGATACGCAGTATTTT. As protein: CASRQEGTDTQYF.

This clonotype was seen at least ten times. This chain links TRBV5-1 with TRBJ1-3; TRBD1 might be the D (5 bases). The CDR3 has 14 amino acids. Germline V gene lookup returns CDR1 SGHRS and CDR2 YFSETQ. The ends were cut back, 4 bases at V and 1 base at J, with 9 bases in the middle. The CDR3 DNA reads TGCGCCAGCAGCCAGGACATTTCTGGAAACACCATATATTTT. It is translated as CASSQDISGNTIYF. Combining the CDR3 with reference TRBV5-1 and TRBJ1-3 gives the whole variable domain KAGVTQTPRYLIKTRGQQVTLSCSPISGHRSVSWYQQTPGQGLQFLFEYFSETQRNKGNFPGRFSGRQFSNSRSEMNVSTLELGDSALYLCASSQDISGNTIYFGEGSWLTVV.

This clonotype was recorded many times. J is TRBJ1-5 and V is TRBV5-1; D is possibly TRBD1 (5 bases). This CDR3 is 15 amino acids long. Germline loops: CDR1 SGHRS, CDR2 YFSETQ. Trimming pared 2 bases from V and 9 bases from J, leaving 18 bases between. The CDR3 spells CASSFGDLGTGPQHF. The DNA for the CDR3 is TGCGCCAGCAGCTTCGGGGACCTTGGGACCGGGCCCCAGCATTTT. Using reference TRBV5-1 and TRBJ1-5 for the parts outside the CDR3, the full variable domain is KAGVTQTPRYLIKTRGQQVTLSCSPISGHRSVSWYQQTPGQGLQFLFEYFSETQRNKGNFPGRFSGRQFSNSRSEMNVSTLELGDSALYLCASSFGDLGTGPQHFGDGTRLSIL.

V is TRBV12-3 or TRBV12-4 and J is TRBJ1-1, with TRBD1 matching 10 bases. CDR3 length: 15 amino acids. Unmatched junction bases numbered 7, after V lost 4 bases and J lost 5 bases. The CDR3 is CASSSRTGGLTEAFF. DNA of the CDR3: TGTGCCAGCAGTTCTCGGACAGGGGGATTGACTGAAGCTTTCTTT.

This clonotype was detected many times. The chain recombines TRBV27 with TRBJ2-5; the match to TRBD1 covers 8 bases. With 5 bases clipped from V and 4 bases from J, the junction kept 9 bases outside the gene matches. The CDR3 is made up of 15 amino acids. Germline loops: CDR1 MNHEY, CDR2 SMNVEV (reference sequence). Here the CDR3 reads CASSRQGKSLETQYF. Here the CDR3 DNA reads TGTGCCAGCAGTCGACAGGGGAAAAGTTTAGAGACCCAGTACTTC.

Ten or more counts support this clonotype. The CDR3 DNA follows: TGTGCTACCTCTGTTGGACGGAACACTGAAGCTTTCTTT. Its protein is CATSVGRNTEAFF. This rearrangement joins TRBV10-3 to TRBJ1-1; D uncertain. Germline CDR1 reads ENHRY; CDR2 reads SYGVKD. CDR3 length: 13 amino acids.

The table lists this clonotype with many counts. This chain connects TRBV20-1 to TRBJ2-1, with TRBD1 identical over 7 bases. Germline V gene data show CDR1 as DFQATT and CDR2 as SNEGSKA (reference sequence). CDR3 length: 14 residues. V gave up 5 bases and J gave up 4 bases; unmatched junction bases: 8. The CDR3: CSAHSDRPYNEQFF. In nucleotides, the CDR3 is TGCAGTGCTCACTCGGACAGGCCATACAATGAGCAGTTCTTC.

This clonotype was found many times. The chain is built from TRBV20-1 and TRBJ2-7; 8 bases match TRBD2. V trimming: 3 bases; J trimming: 2 bases; junction bases outside the gene matches: 9. The CDR3 covers 15 residues. In germline, CDR1 is DFQATT, CDR2 SNEGSKA (reference sequence). CDR3 coding DNA: TGCAGTGCTAGCCCACTAGCGGCCCCCACCTACGAGCAGTACTTC. The encoded protein is CSASPLAAPTYEQYF.

This clonotype was observed many times. The J gene is TRBJ2-2, the V gene TRBV20-1, with no clear D. This CDR3 spans 14 amino acids. Germline assignment: CDR1 DFQATT and CDR2 SNEGSKA (reference sequence). The ends were cut back, 3 bases at V and 6 bases at J, with 14 bases in the middle. CDR3 sequence: CSASPIRRSGELFF. The CDR3 DNA follows: TGCAGTGCTAGTCCAATACGTAGGTCCGGGGAGCTGTTTTTT.

There are many counts of this clonotype. This chain joins TRBV20-1 and TRBJ2-7; TRBD2 matches 14 bases. The CDR3 is 15 amino acids. The germline V gene encodes CDR1 DFQATT and CDR2 SNEGSKA (reference sequence). V dropped 6 bases and J dropped 5; count of bases not matched to a gene: 9. CDR3 residues: CSASGTSGSDHEQYF. The CDR3 DNA follows: TGCAGTGCGTCCGGGACTAGCGGGAGTGATCACGAGCAGTACTTC.

This clonotype has ten or more counts. The chain couples TRBV7-2 to TRBJ2-7, with 8 bases identical to TRBD2. The CDR3 sequence is 17 residues long. CDR1 and CDR2 (germline): SGHTA, FQGNSA. With 1 base clipped from V and 0 bases from J, the junction kept 8 bases outside the gene matches. CDR3 protein: CASSLVAAGAFSYEQYF. The CDR3 DNA follows: TGTGCCAGCAGCTTAGTAGCAGCGGGAGCCTTCTCCTACGAGCAGTACTTC.

V gene TRBV20-1 combines with J gene TRBJ2-1; D might be TRBD1 or TRBD2, each matching 5 bases. Germline-derived CDR1 and CDR2 are DFQATT and SNEGSKA (reference sequence). There are 13 residues in the CDR3. V lost 6 bases to trimming and J lost 8 bases, with 17 bases between them. DNA for the CDR3: TGCAGTGCACCGGGACCCCGAGCAGATGAGCAGTTCTTC. Translation: CSAPGPRADEQFF.

Many counts were recorded for this clonotype. The chain carries TRBV28 and TRBJ2-5; D possibly corresponds to TRBD2 (6 bases). Germline CDR1 MDHEN, CDR2 SYDVKM. This CDR3 is built from 13 residues. V shed 7 bases and J shed 9 bases, with 18 bases lying between them. DNA for the CDR3: TGTGCCAGCACCCAGGACGTGGGGGAGGCCCAGTACTTC. Protein sequence: CASTQDVGEAQYF.

The sample holds many counts of this clonotype. CDR3 protein: CSASVVATSGRRRTDTQYF. CDR3 DNA: TGCAGTGCTAGTGTAGTGGCGACTAGCGGGAGGCGGAGGACAGATACGCAGTATTTT. The chain links TRBV20-1 to TRBJ2-3; 13 bases fit TRBD2. Germline V gives CDR1 DFQATT, CDR2 SNEGSKA (reference sequence). V lost 3 bases to trimming and J lost 3 bases; unmatched junction nucleotides: 15. The CDR3 is 19 amino acids.

The chain has TRBV28 and TRBJ2-5; 7 nucleotides line up with TRBD2. CDR3 length: 14 residues. The ends lost 5 bases at V and 7 bases at J; junction bases unmatched: 10. Germline lookup yields CDR1 MDHEN and CDR2 SYDVKM. The CDR3, as DNA: TGTGCCAGCAGTCGCGGACTAGGCCGAGGGACCCAGTACTTC. Amino acid sequence: CASSRGLGRGTQYF.